This T cell receptor (beta chain) was sequenced in a study of blood T cell repertoires in COVID-19. Looking at the study overall: Spain, Italy and the United States supplied samples that represented acute and convalescent COVID-19.

V lost 4 bases to trimming and J lost 6 bases; unmatched junction nucleotides: 3. This CDR3 is 14 amino acids long. Germline CDR1 and CDR2: MDHEN and SYDVKM. Per the original data handling: From reference gene primer amplification, estimates of nucleated cell counts were derived. This table comes from immunoSEQ multiplex PCR, and its TCRdb copy is limited to in-frame clones, with some not included. V and J calls and clone size are copied from that table; D and trimming were computed from the DNA. The profile covers roughly 310,000 clones, with 89% appearing a single time and roughly a tenth taken by the ten largest. Cohort 3 recovery required two negative PCRs, clearance, or symptom resolution.

The sample was PBMCs or T cells enriched from blood (not recorded which). The chain employs TRBV28 and TRBJ2-2; 9 bases line up with TRBD1. The sequence was obtained from a middle-aged woman who had recovered from COVID-19. The CDR3: CASSSGTGSGELFF. The CDR3 bases are TGTGCCAGCAGTTCCGGGACAGGGTCCGGGGAGCTGTTTTTT.